A selection of T cell receptor beta chains follows, all from one sample in a study of T-cell reconstitution after alpha-beta-depleted transplantation in children. TCRdb independently ran MiXCR on the PCR reads; one entry per CDR3 protein. The sample lists 440,000 or so distinct CDR3 sequences; about 45% were seen once. Sequencing used PBMCs, obtained before TCRalphabeta/CD19-depleted stem cell transplant. The source is a girl aged 2-10 years with aplastic anemia, due to receive a stem cell transplant. CDR3s include the opening cysteine and the closing phenylalanine or tryptophan. The D gene is left open where the match is weak. Only some rows state a clone size, as once, few, many or a class for expanded clones.

J gene: TRBJ2-7
D gene: TRBD1
clone size: NA
V gene: TRBV4-1
CDR3 protein: CASSQVFTRGGGYEQYF
CDR3 DNA: TGCGCCAGCAGCCAAGTCTTTACAAGAGGGGGCGGATACGAGCAGTACTTC

J gene: TRBJ2-6
D gene: TRBD1
clone size: NA
V gene: TRBV20-1
CDR3 protein: CSARETGTGNRAGANVLTF
CDR3 DNA: TGCAGTGCTAGAGAGACCGGGACAGGGAATAGAGCTGGGGCCAACGTCCTGACTTTC

J gene: TRBJ2-7
D gene: NA
clone size: many
V gene: TRBV28
CDR3 protein: CASSPPGSGYEQYF
CDR3 DNA: TGTGCCAGCAGCCCCCCAGGTAGCGGCTACGAGCAGTACTTC

J gene: TRBJ2-7
D gene: TRBD2
clone size: NA
V gene: TRBV20-1
CDR3 protein: CSARGTSGHSPYEQYF
CDR3 DNA: TGCAGTGCTAGAGGGACTAGCGGACACAGCCCCTACGAGCAGTACTTC

J gene: TRBJ2-2
D gene: NA
clone size: few
V gene: TRBV6-1
CDR3 protein: CASRSTDDGELFF
CDR3 DNA: TGTGCCAGCAGGTCGACGGACGACGGGGAGCTGTTTTTT

J gene: TRBJ2-7
D gene: NA
clone size: few
V gene: TRBV9
CDR3 protein: CASSVTGMSYEQYF
CDR3 DNA: TGTGCCAGCAGCGTTACAGGGATGTCCTACGAGCAGTACTTC

J gene: TRBJ2-5
D gene: TRBD1
clone size: once
V gene: TRBV20-1
CDR3 protein: CSAPPKGQEETQYF
CDR3 DNA: TGCAGTGCTCCCCCCAAAGGACAGGAAGAGACCCAGTACTTC

J gene: TRBJ2-6
D gene: NA
clone size: many
V gene: TRBV7-9
CDR3 protein: CASSFGGSAGANVLTF
CDR3 DNA: TGTGCCAGCAGCTTTGGTGGGAGCGCTGGGGCCAACGTCCTGACTTTC

J gene: TRBJ2-2
D gene: NA
clone size: few
V gene: TRBV19
CDR3 protein: CASSVLSPGELFF
CDR3 DNA: TGTGCCAGTAGTGTCCTTTCCCCCGGGGAGCTGTTTTTT

J gene: TRBJ2-4
D gene: TRBD1
clone size: NA
V gene: TRBV7-9
CDR3 protein: CASSSGDRVKNIQYF
CDR3 DNA: TGTGCCAGCAGCTCCGGGGACAGGGTCAAAAACATTCAGTACTTC

J gene: TRBJ2-3
D gene: TRBD2
clone size: once
V gene: TRBV7-6
CDR3 protein: CASSLYPGLAASTDTQYF
CDR3 DNA: TGTGCCAGCAGCTTATACCCTGGACTAGCGGCTAGCACAGATACGCAGTATTTT

J gene: TRBJ2-2
D gene: NA
clone size: NA
V gene: TRBV4-2
CDR3 protein: CASSQDLRTDATGELFF
CDR3 DNA: TGTGCCAGCAGCCAAGATCTCAGGACAGATGCGACCGGGGAGCTGTTTTTT

J gene: TRBJ2-7
D gene: TRBD1
clone size: few
V gene: TRBV7-8
CDR3 protein: CASSLVGDSLYEQYF
CDR3 DNA: TGTGCCAGCAGCTTAGTGGGGGACAGCCTCTACGAGCAGTACTTC

J gene: TRBJ2-5
D gene: NA
clone size: many
V gene: TRBV5-1
CDR3 protein: CASSLGSAQETQYF
CDR3 DNA: TGCGCCAGCAGCTTGGGTTCGGCTCAAGAGACCCAGTACTTC

J gene: TRBJ1-3
D gene: NA
clone size: NA
V gene: TRBV20-1
CDR3 protein: CSAREQGLNTIYF
CDR3 DNA: TGCAGTGCTAGAGAACAGGGCCTAAACACCATATATTTT

J gene: TRBJ2-1
D gene: TRBD1
clone size: NA
V gene: TRBV5-1
CDR3 protein: CASSITGASRLF
CDR3 DNA: TGCGCCAGCAGCATAACAGGGGCTAGCAGGCTCTTC

J gene: TRBJ2-1
D gene: TRBD2
clone size: few
V gene: TRBV7-7
CDR3 protein: CASSPSTSGHNEQFF
CDR3 DNA: TGTGCCAGCAGCCCGTCGACTAGCGGACACAATGAGCAGTTCTTC

J gene: TRBJ2-7
D gene: NA
clone size: few
V gene: TRBV20-1
CDR3 protein: CSASPDSSYEQYF
CDR3 DNA: TGCAGTGCTAGTCCGGACAGTTCCTACGAGCAGTACTTC

J gene: TRBJ1-1
D gene: NA
clone size: NA
V gene: TRBV10-3
CDR3 protein: CAISERPDGDTEAFF
CDR3 DNA: TGTGCCATCAGTGAACGGCCAGATGGGGACACTGAAGCTTTCTTT

J gene: TRBJ2-7
D gene: NA
clone size: NA
V gene: TRBV27
CDR3 protein: CASSLLAGFGNYEQYF
CDR3 DNA: TGTGCCAGCAGTTTACTCGCAGGGTTTGGGAATTACGAGCAGTACTTC

J gene: TRBJ2-7
D gene: TRBD1
clone size: NA
V gene: TRBV20-1
CDR3 protein: CSARRSGGAYEQYF
CDR3 DNA: TGCAGTGCTAGAAGGTCAGGGGGCGCCTACGAGCAGTACTTC

J gene: TRBJ2-2
D gene: NA
clone size: NA
V gene: TRBV29-1
CDR3 protein: CSVGRDTGELFF
CDR3 DNA: TGCAGCGTTGGGCGAGACACCGGGGAGCTGTTTTTT

J gene: TRBJ2-3
D gene: TRBD1
clone size: many
V gene: TRBV20-1
CDR3 protein: CSARDLRGQGQTDTQYF
CDR3 DNA: TGCAGTGCTAGAGATCTCAGAGGACAGGGCCAGACAGATACGCAGTATTTT